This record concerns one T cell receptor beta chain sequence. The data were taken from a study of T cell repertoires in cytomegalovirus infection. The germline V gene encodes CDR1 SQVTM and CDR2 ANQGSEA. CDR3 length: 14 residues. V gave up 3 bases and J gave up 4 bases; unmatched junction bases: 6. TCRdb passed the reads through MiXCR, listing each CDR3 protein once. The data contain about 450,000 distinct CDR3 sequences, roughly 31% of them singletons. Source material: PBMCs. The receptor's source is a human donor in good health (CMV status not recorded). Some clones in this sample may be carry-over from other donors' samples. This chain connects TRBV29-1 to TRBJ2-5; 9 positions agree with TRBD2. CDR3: CSVDGGGAGETQYF. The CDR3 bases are TGCAGCGTTGACGGCGGGGGGGCCGGAGAGACCCAGTACTTC.